The 15 T cell receptor beta chains below were found in one sample sequenced in a study of CXCR3-negative and CXCR3-positive naive CD8 T cells. All TRB cDNA libraries came from 5' RACE performed with UMI labels. TCRdb reprocessed the 5' RACE reads and stores each CDR3 protein as one record, lacking DNA. The sample includes under 70,000 distinct CDR3 sequences. Sequenced material: memory CD8+ T cells from blood. Receptor source: a human donor in good health. Some clones in this sample may be carry-over from other donors' samples.

The chain employs TRBV4-3 and TRBJ2-7; TCRdb's assignment of TRBD1 cannot be checked, as there is no DNA. The CDR3 is 18 amino acids. The germline V gene has CDR1 LGHNA and CDR2 YSLEER. CDR3 region: CASSQDRAAAGGGYEQYF.

The gene calls are TRBV6-5 and TRBJ2-6. Germline values: CDR1 MNHEY, CDR2 SVGAGI. The CDR3 has 17 amino acids. The CDR3 sequence: CASSYTGPGSGANVLTF.

The chain employs TRBV5-5 and TRBJ2-1. The CDR3 is 11 residues long. Germline V gives CDR1 SGHKS, CDR2 YYEKEE (reference sequence). The CDR3 loop is CASRRSDEQFF.

The J gene is TRBJ2-7, the V gene TRBV28; the D call from TCRdb, TRBD2, cannot be confirmed without DNA. The CDR3 loop spans 13 amino acids. Germline CDR1 and CDR2: MDHEN and SYDVKM. The CDR3 loop is CASSPSGAYEQYF. Complete variable domain (other parts from reference TRBV28 and TRBJ2-7): DVKVTQSSRYLVKRTGEKVFLECVQDMDHENMFWYRQDPGLGLRLIYFSYDVKMKEKGDIPEGYSVSREKKERFSLILESASTNQTSMYLCASSPSGAYEQYFGPGTRLTVT.

The chain links TRBV7-2 to TRBJ2-7. The germline V gene has CDR1 SGHTA and CDR2 FQGNSA. The CDR3 is 13 residues long. CDR3 protein: CASSLFSAYEQYF.

This chain uses TRBV29-1 with TRBJ2-1. This CDR3 has 12 amino acids. The germline CDR1 and CDR2 sequences are SQVTM and ANQGSEA. CDR3 residues: CSHRDVYNEQFF.

V usage is TRBV6-2 or TRBV6-3 and J usage is TRBJ2-7; TCRdb's assignment of TRBD1 cannot be checked, as there is no DNA. CDR1 is MNHEY and CDR2 is SVGEGT in the germline V gene. This CDR3 has 15 amino acids. The CDR3 here is CASSYRADNSYEQYF.

V is TRBV7-8 and J is TRBJ2-5; TCRdb names TRBD2, which stays unverified in the absence of DNA. This CDR3 is built from 16 residues. In germline, CDR1 is SGHVS, CDR2 FQNEAQ. CDR3 sequence reads: CASRHTSGVIQETQYF. The variable domain in full, completed from reference TRBV7-8 and TRBJ2-5, reads GAGVSQSPRYKVAKRGQDVALRCDPISGHVSLFWYQQALGQGPEFLTYFQNEAQLDKSGLPSDRFFAERPEGSVSTLKIQRTQQEDSAVYLCASRHTSGVIQETQYFGPGTRLLVL.

The chain joins TRBV28 to TRBJ2-2; TCRdb reports TRBD2, a call that lacks DNA to check it against. CDR1 is MDHEN and CDR2 is SYDVKM in the germline V gene. This CDR3 is built from 16 residues. The chain's CDR3 is CASLRPREGNTGELFF.

The rearrangement links TRBV7-9 to TRBJ2-5; there is no DNA to check the TCRdb D call of TRBD1. Per germline, CDR1 SEHNR and CDR2 FQNEAQ (reference sequence). The CDR3 covers 12 residues. The CDR3 loop reads CASWDSQETQYF.

The chain combines TRBV20-1 with TRBJ2-3; TCRdb reports TRBD2, a call that lacks DNA to check it against. This CDR3 has 15 amino acids. Germline assignment: CDR1 DFQATT and CDR2 SNEGSKA (reference sequence). CDR3 protein: CSARQSRGGPDTQYF.

The V call is TRBV2, the J call TRBJ2-3; with no DNA, the TCRdb D assignment of TRBD2 cannot be verified. Germline V CDR1 and CDR2: SNHLY, FYNNEI. CDR3 length equals 18 residues. CDR3 in amino acids: CASSGLRGLLGSTDTQYF.

The CDR3 is CAVLTMGPPGTYEQYF. The chain combines TRBV7-9 with TRBJ2-7; lacking DNA, the TRBD2 call made by TCRdb goes unchecked. Germline V gene sequence: CDR1 SEHNR, CDR2 FQNEAQ (reference sequence). This CDR3 is built from 16 residues.

The rearrangement joins TRBV12-3 or TRBV12-4 to TRBJ2-3; TCRdb picks TRBD1, but there is no DNA to check that call. This CDR3 is built from 14 residues. The chain's CDR3 is CASSLTGGGGTQYF.

The chain links TRBV7-9 to TRBJ2-7; TCRdb's assignment of TRBD1 cannot be checked, as there is no DNA. Per the germline V gene, CDR1 is SEHNR and CDR2 is FQNEAQ (reference sequence). The CDR3 length is 13 residues. The CDR3 sequence is CASSPRDPYEQYF.